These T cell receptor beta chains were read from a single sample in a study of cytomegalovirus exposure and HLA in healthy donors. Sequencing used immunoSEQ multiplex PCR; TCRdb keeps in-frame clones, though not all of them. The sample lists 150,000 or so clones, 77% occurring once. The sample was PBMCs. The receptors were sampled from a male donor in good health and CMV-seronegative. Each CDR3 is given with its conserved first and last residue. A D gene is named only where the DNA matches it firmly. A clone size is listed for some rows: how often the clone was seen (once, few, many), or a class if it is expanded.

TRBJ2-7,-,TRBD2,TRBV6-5,CASSYSPNQRDYEQYF,TGTGCCAGCAGTTACTCCCCAAACCAGCGGGACTACGAGCAGTACTTC
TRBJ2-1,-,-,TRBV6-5,CASSYSAINEQFF,TGTGCCAGCAGTTACTCGGCCATTAATGAGCAGTTCTTC
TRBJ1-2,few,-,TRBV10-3,CAISAQGYGYTF,TGTGCCATCAGTGCCCAGGGGTATGGCTACACCTTC
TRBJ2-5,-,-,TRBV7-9,CASSSSGAGETQYF,TGTGCCAGCAGCTCCTCAGGGGCCGGAGAGACCCAGTACTTC
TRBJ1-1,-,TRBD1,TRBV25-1,CASSELRTGLGNTEAFF,TGTGCCAGCAGTGAATTGAGGACAGGGCTGGGGAACACTGAAGCTTTCTTT
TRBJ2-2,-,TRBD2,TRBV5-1,CASSLRTSGRIGNPGELFF,TGCGCCAGCAGCTTAAGGACTAGCGGGAGAATCGGAAATCCCGGGGAGCTGTTTTTT
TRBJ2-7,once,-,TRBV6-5,CASSLPTPPYEQYF,TGTGCCAGCAGCTTGCCGACTCCCCCCTACGAGCAGTACTTC
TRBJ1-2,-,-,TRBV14,CASSQDTGGRGGYTF,TGTGCCAGCAGCCAAGATACAGGCGGACGTGGTGGCTACACCTTC
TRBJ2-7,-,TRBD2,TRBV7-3,CASSLGAGEPYEQYF,TGTGCCAGCAGCTTAGGTGCGGGAGAGCCCTACGAGCAGTACTTC
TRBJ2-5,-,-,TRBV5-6,CASSLAPVGQETQYF,TGTGCCAGCAGCTTGGCCCCGGTGGGGCAGGAGACCCAGTACTTC
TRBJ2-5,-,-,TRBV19,CASSIDPSRETQYF,TGTGCCAGTAGTATAGACCCTAGCCGGGAGACCCAGTACTTC
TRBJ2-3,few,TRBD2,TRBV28,CASSITSGGVDTQYF,TGTGCCAGCAGTATTACTAGCGGAGGGGTAGATACGCAGTATTTT
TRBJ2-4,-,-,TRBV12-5,CASGLDPGRAKNIQYF,TGTGCTAGTGGTTTGGACCCTGGGCGCGCCAAAAACATTCAGTACTTC
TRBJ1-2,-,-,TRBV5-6,CASSLGYSYYGYTF,TGTGCCAGCAGCTTGGGATACAGTTACTATGGCTACACCTTC
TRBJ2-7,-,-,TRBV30,CAWSVLGGVGDEQYF,TGTGCCTGGAGTGTATTAGGTGGGGTAGGGGACGAGCAGTACTTC
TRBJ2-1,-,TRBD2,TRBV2,CASKSSSGTNEQFF,TGTGCCAGCAAGAGCTCTAGCGGGACAAATGAGCAGTTCTTC
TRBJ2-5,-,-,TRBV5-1,CASSSEGGGGAETQYF,TGCGCCAGCAGCTCAGAGGGTGGAGGGGGGGCCGAGACCCAGTACTTC
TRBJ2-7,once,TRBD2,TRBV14,CASSQVLTGGPYEQYF,TGTGCCAGCAGCCAAGTTCTTACGGGAGGGCCCTACGAGCAGTACTTC
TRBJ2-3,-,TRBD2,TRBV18,CASSPGTSGRSGKDTQYF,TGTGCCAGCTCACCAGGGACTAGCGGGAGAAGCGGGAAGGATACGCAGTATTTT
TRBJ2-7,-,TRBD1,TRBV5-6,CASSNDRTGYSYEQYF,TGTGCCAGCAGCAACGACAGGACAGGGTACTCCTACGAGCAGTACTTC
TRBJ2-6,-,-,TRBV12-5,CASGWSDSILTGANVLTF,TGTGCTAGTGGTTGGTCGGACAGCATTTTGACTGGGGCCAACGTCCTGACTTTC
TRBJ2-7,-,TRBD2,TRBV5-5,CASSGLDPYEQYF,TGTGCCAGCAGTGGACTAGACCCATACGAGCAGTACTTC
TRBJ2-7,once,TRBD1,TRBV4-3,CASSQDPGTVYEQYF,TGCGCCAGCAGCCAAGACCCCGGGACAGTCTACGAGCAGTACTTC
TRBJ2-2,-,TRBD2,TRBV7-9,CASSFGSSGAPADGELFF,TGTGCCAGCAGCTTTGGATCTAGCGGGGCGCCGGCCGACGGGGAGCTGTTTTTT
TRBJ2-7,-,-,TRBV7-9,CASSLAGTVSYEQYF,TGTGCCAGCAGCTTAGCGGGCACAGTTTCCTACGAGCAGTACTTC
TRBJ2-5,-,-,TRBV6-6,CASSPGQTRQETQYF,TGTGCCAGCAGTCCCGGACAGACCCGCCAAGAGACCCAGTACTTC
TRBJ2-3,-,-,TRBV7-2,CASSSFGRTSPFSDTQYF,TGTGCCAGCAGCTCGTTTGGCCGGACTTCTCCGTTTTCAGATACGCAGTATTTT
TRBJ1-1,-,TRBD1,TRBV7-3,CASSSQGQGVSEAFF,TGTGCCAGCAGCTCGCAAGGACAGGGGGTTTCTGAAGCTTTCTTT
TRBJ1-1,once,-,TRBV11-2,CASSPPGRTREAFF,TGTGCCAGCAGCCCCCCAGGGCGTACGCGGGAAGCTTTCTTT
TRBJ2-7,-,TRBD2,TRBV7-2,CASSLARLADEQYF,TGTGCCAGCAGCTTAGCCCGACTAGCGGACGAGCAGTACTTC
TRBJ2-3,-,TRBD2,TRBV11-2,CASSLAGGVTDTQYF,TGTGCCAGCAGCTTAGCGGGGGGGGTCACAGATACGCAGTATTTT
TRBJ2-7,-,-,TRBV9,CASSVDGQSSYEQYF,TGTGCCAGCAGCGTAGATGGACAGTCCTCCTACGAGCAGTACTTC
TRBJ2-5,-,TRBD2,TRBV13,CASSFIAGGGQETQYF,TGTGCCAGCAGCTTCATAGCGGGAGGGGGTCAAGAGACCCAGTACTTC
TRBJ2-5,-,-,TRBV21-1,CARSGGLAGETQYF,TGTGCCAGGTCTGGTGGACTAGCTGGGGAGACCCAGTACTTC
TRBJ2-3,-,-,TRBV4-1,CASSQDLGPILDTQYF,TGCGCCAGCAGCCAAGATCTGGGCCCGATTCTAGATACGCAGTATTTT
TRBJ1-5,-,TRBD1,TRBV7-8,CASSFGQGGNQPQHF,TGTGCCAGCAGCTTCGGACAGGGGGGGAATCAGCCCCAGCATTTT
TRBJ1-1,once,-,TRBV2,CASSEQGRLNTEAFF,TGTGCCAGCAGTGAACAGGGTCGATTGAACACTGAAGCTTTCTTT
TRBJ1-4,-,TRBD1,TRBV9,CASSVEGQGAANEKLFF,TGTGCCAGCAGCGTAGAGGGACAGGGGGCTGCTAATGAAAAACTGTTTTTT
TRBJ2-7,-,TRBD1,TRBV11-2,CASSLARTGAYEQYF,TGTGCCAGCAGCTTAGCCCGGACAGGGGCCTACGAGCAGTACTTC
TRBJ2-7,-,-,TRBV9,CASSVGSGAFGTLYEQYF,TGTGCCAGCAGCGTAGGGTCTGGGGCGTTCGGGACACTCTACGAGCAGTACTTC
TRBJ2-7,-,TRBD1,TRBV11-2,CASSPGQATYEQYF,TGTGCCAGCAGTCCCGGACAGGCTACCTACGAGCAGTACTTC
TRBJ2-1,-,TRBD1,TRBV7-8,CASSSLQGATGNEQFF,TGTGCCAGCAGCTCCCTACAGGGGGCGACGGGCAATGAGCAGTTCTTC
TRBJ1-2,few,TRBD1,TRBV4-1,CASSQGTGVNGYTF,TGCGCCAGCAGCCAAGGGACAGGGGTAAATGGCTACACCTTC
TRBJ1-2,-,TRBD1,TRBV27,CASSHRDRANYGYTF,TGTGCCAGCAGTCACCGGGACAGGGCTAACTATGGCTACACCTTC
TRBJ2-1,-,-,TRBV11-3,CASSLGRGSYNEQFF,TGTGCCAGCAGCTTAGGCAGGGGTTCCTACAATGAGCAGTTCTTC
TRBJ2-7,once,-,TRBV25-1,CASSEYTGSEYEQYF,TGTGCCAGCAGTGAATATACAGGTAGTGAATACGAGCAGTACTTC
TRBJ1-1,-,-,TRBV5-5,CASSLVVGGSTNTEAFF,TGTGCCAGCAGCTTGGTGGTTGGGGGCTCGACGAACACTGAAGCTTTCTTT
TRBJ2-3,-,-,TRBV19,CASSIRQGADTQYF,TGTGCCAGTAGTATTAGGCAGGGCGCAGATACGCAGTATTTT
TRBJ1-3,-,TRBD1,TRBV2,CASIMDRGNTIYF,TGTGCCAGCATCATGGACAGGGGAAACACCATATATTTT
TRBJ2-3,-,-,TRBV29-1,CSVEIAGNTQYF,TGCAGCGTTGAGATAGCTGGAAATACGCAGTATTTT
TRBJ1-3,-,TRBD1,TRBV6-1,CASSRDRAGNTIYF,TGTGCCAGCAGTAGGGACAGGGCTGGAAACACCATATATTTT
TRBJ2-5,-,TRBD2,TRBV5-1,CASRGLAVQETQYF,TGCGCCAGCAGAGGACTAGCGGTTCAAGAGACCCAGTACTTC
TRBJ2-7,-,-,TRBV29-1,CSVALRSYEQYF,TGCAGCGTTGCTCTGCGCTCCTACGAGCAGTACTTC
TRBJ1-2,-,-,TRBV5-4,CASSPGRGSNYGYTF,TGTGCCAGCAGCCCGGGGCGGGGTAGTAACTATGGCTACACCTTC
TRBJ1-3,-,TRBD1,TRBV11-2,CASRSGGQGNTIYF,TGTGCCTCTCGATCAGGGGGACAGGGGAACACCATATATTTT
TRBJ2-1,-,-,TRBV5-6,CASSFRELAYNEQFF,TGTGCCAGCAGCTTCCGGGAACTCGCCTACAATGAGCAGTTCTTC
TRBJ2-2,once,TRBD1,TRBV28,CASSLPTGLSGELFF,TGTGCCAGCAGTTTGCCGACAGGGTTATCCGGGGAGCTGTTTTTT
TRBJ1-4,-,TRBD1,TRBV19,CASRVTGGATNEKLFF,TGTGCCAGTAGAGTAACAGGGGGTGCAACTAATGAAAAACTGTTTTTT
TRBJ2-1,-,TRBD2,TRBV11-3,CASSLVGLAGGGYNEQFF,TGTGCCAGCAGCTTAGTGGGACTAGCGGGAGGGGGGTACAATGAGCAGTTCTTC
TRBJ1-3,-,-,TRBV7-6,CASSLVPPSSGNTIYF,TGTGCCAGCAGCTTAGTCCCCCCGAGCTCTGGAAACACCATATATTTT